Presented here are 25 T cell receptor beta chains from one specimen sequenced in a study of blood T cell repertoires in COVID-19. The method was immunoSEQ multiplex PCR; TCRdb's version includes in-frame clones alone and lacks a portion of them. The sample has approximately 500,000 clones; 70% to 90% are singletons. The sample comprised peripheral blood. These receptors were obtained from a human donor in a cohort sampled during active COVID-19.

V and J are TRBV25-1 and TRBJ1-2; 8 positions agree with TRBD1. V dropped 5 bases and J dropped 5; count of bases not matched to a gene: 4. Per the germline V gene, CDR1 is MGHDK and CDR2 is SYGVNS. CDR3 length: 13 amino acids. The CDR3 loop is CASSLTGEYGYTF. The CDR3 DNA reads TGTGCCAGCAGTTTGACAGGGGAGTATGGCTACACCTTC.

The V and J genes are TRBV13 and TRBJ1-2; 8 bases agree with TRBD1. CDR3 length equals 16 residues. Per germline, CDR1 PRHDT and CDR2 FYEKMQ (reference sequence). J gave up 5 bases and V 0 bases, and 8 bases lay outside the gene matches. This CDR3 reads CASSLGLGQGPYGYTF. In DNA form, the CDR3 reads TGTGCCAGCAGCTTAGGGTTAGGACAGGGACCTTATGGCTACACCTTC.

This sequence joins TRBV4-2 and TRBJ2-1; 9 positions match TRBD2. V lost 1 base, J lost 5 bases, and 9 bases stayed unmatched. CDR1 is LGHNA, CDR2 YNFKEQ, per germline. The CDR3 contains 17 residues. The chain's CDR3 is CASSQVVGLATHNEQFF. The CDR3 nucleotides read TGTGCCAGCAGCCAAGTAGTAGGACTAGCGACCCACAATGAGCAGTTCTTC.

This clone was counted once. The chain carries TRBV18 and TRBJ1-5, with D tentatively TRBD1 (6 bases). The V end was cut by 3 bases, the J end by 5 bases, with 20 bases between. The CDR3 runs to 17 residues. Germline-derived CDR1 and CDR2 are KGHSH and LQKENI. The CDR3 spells CASSPRPSTGSDQPQHF. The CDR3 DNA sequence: TGTGCCAGCTCACCCCGGCCTAGTACAGGGAGTGATCAGCCCCAGCATTTT.

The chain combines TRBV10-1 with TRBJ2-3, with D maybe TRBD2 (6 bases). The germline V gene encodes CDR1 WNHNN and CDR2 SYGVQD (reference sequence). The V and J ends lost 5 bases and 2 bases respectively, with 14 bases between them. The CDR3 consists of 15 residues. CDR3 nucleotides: TGCGCCAGCAGTCGGCGGGGATTACCCACAGATACGCAGTATTTT. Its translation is CASSRRGLPTDTQYF.

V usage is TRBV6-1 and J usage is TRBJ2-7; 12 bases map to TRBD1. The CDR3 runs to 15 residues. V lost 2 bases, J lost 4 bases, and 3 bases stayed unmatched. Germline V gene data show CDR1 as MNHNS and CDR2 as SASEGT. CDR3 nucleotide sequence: TGTGCCAGCAGTGAATTGGGACAGGGGGCTTACGAGCAGTACTTC. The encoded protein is CASSELGQGAYEQYF.

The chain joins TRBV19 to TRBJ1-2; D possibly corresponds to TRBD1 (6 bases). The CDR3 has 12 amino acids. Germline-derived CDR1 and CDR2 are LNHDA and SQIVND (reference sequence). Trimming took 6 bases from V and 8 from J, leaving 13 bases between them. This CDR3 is CASSNQGSGYTF. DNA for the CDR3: TGTGCCAGTAGCAACCAGGGGTCGGGCTACACCTTC.

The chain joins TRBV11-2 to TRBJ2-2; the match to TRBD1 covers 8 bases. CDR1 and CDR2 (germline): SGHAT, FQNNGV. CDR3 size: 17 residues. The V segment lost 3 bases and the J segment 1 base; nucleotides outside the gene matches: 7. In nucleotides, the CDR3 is TGTGCCAGCAGCTTCGCGGGGACAGGAGGGAACACCGGGGAGCTGTTTTTT. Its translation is CASSFAGTGGNTGELFF. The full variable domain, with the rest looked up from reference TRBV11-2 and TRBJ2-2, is EAGVAQSPRYKIIEKRQSVAFWCNPISGHATLYWYQQILGQGPKLLIQFQNNGVVDDSQLPKDRFSAERLKGVDSTLKIQPAKLEDSAVYLCASSFAGTGGNTGELFFGEGSRLTVL.

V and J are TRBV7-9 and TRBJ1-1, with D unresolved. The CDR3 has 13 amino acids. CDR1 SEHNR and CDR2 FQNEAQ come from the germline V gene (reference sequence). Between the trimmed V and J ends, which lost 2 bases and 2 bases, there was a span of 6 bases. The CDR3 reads CASSLWQNTEAFF. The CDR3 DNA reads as TGTGCCAGCAGCTTATGGCAAAACACTGAAGCTTTCTTT.

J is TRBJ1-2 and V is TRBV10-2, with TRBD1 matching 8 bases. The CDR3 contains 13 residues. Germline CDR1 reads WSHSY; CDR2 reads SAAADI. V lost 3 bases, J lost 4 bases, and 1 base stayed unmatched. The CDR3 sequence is CASSDGQGYGYTF. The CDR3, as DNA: TGCGCCAGCAGTGATGGACAGGGCTATGGCTACACCTTC.

CDR3 region: CASSITGTSESQYF. In nucleotides, the CDR3 is TGTGCCAGTAGTATTACCGGGACTAGCGAATCCCAGTACTTC. The chain couples TRBV19 to TRBJ2-5; 10 nucleotides agree with TRBD2. This CDR3 is built from 14 residues. Trimming at V came to 3 bases and at J to 9 bases, leaving 7 bases not matched to a gene. Germline values: CDR1 LNHDA, CDR2 SQIVND (reference sequence).

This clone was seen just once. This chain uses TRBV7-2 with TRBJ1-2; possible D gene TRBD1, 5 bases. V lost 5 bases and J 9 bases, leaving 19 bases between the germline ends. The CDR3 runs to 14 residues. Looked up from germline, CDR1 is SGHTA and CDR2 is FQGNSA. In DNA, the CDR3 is TGTGCCAGCAGCCCCCAGGGCGCCTCTACTAGCTACACCTTC. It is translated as CASSPQGASTSYTF.

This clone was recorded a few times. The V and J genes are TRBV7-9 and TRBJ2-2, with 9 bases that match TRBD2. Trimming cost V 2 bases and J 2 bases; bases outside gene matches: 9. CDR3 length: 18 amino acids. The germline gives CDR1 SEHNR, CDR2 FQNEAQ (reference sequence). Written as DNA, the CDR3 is TGTGCCAGCAGCTTAACGGGATGGCTAGCGGGAAACACCGGGGAGCTGTTTTTT. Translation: CASSLTGWLAGNTGELFF.

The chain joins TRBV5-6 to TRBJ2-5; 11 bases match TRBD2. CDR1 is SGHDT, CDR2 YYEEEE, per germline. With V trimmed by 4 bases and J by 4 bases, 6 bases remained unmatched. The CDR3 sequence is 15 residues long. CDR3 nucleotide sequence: TGTGCCAGCAGCAACATAGCGGGAGGGGTAGAGACCCAGTACTTC. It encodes CASSNIAGGVETQYF.

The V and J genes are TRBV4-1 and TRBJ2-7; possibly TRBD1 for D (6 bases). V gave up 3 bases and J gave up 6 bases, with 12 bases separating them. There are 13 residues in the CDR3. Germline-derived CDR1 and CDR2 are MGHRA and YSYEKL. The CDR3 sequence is CASSQVRGPEQYF. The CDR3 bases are TGCGCCAGCAGCCAGGTCAGGGGACCCGAGCAGTACTTC.

This CDR3 reads CASSVEAGAGHNEQFF. DNA of the CDR3: TGTGCCAGCAGCGTAGAGGCGGGAGCGGGGCACAATGAGCAGTTCTTC. The rearrangement joins TRBV9 to TRBJ2-1, with 7 bases identical to TRBD2. The V and J ends lost 0 bases and 5 bases, in that order; junction bases with no gene match: 8. Germline-derived CDR1 and CDR2 are SGDLS and YYNGEE. This CDR3 is 16 amino acids long.

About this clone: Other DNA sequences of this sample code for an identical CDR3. CDR3 protein: CASSYSGSSYNEQFF. The CDR3 DNA is TGTGCCAGCAGTTACTCGGGGAGCTCCTACAATGAGCAGTTCTTC. This chain links TRBV6-5 with TRBJ2-1, with D possibly being TRBD2 (5 bases). Looked up from germline, CDR1 is MNHEY and CDR2 is SVGAGI. CDR3 length: 15 residues. With 0 bases removed from V and 0 bases from J, the gap between germline ends came to 6 bases.

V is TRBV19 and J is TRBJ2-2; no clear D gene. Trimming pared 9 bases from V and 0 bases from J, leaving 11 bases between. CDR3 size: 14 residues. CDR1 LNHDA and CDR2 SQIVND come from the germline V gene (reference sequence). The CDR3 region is CASTSVANTGELFF. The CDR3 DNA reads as TGTGCCAGCACAAGTGTCGCGAACACCGGGGAGCTGTTTTTT.

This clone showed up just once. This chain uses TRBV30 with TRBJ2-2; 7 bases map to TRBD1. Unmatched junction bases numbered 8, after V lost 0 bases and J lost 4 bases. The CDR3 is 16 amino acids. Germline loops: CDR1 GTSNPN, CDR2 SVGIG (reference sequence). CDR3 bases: TGTGCCTGGAGTGTACTGACAGGGTCGGGCACCGGGGAGCTGTTTTTT. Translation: CAWSVLTGSGTGELFF.

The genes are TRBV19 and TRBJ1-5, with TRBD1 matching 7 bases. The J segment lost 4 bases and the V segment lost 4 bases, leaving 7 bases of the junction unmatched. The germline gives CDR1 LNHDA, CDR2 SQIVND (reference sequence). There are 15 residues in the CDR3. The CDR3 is CASSTTGYGNQPQHF. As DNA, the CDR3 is TGTGCCAGTAGTACGACAGGGTATGGTAATCAGCCCCAGCATTTT.

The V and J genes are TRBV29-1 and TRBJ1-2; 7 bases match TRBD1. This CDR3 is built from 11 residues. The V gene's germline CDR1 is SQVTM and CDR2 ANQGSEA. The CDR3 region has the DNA TGCAGTTACCAGTTAGGGGGCGGCTACACCTTC. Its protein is CSYQLGGGYTF.

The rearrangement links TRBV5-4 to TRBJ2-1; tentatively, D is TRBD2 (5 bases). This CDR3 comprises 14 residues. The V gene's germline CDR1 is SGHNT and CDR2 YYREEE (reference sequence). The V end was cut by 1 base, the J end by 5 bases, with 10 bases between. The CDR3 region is CASSLRTGDNEQFF. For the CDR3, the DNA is TGTGCCAGCAGCTTGAGGACTGGTGACAATGAGCAGTTCTTC.

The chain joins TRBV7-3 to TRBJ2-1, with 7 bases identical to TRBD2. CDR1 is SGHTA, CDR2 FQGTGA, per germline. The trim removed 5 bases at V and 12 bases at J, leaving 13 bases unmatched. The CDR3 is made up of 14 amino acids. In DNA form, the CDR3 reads TGTGCCAGCAGCCCGAGGCGGGAGAGTCTCGGGCAGTTCTTC. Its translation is CASSPRRESLGQFF.

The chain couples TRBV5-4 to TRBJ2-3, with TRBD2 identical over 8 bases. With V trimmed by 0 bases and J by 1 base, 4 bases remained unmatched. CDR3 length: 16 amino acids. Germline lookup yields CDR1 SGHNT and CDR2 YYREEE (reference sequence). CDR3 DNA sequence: TGTGCCAGCAGCTTGGACCCAGCGGGGGGCACAGATACGCAGTATTTT. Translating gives CASSLDPAGGTDTQYF.

The CDR3: CASSFSGELYGYTF. CDR3 DNA: TGTGCCAGCAGTTTTTCCGGGGAGCTCTATGGCTACACCTTC. The V gene is TRBV28, the J gene TRBJ1-2; D gene uncertain. The CDR3 runs 14 residues. V was pared by 3 bases and J by 4 bases, with 12 bases between. Germline V CDR1 and CDR2: MDHEN, SYDVKM.